Detailed here is one TCR beta chain. Its cognate antigen is unknown. The data were obtained in a study of CXCR3-negative and CXCR3-positive naive CD8 T cells. Study results and caveats: Compared with CXCR3-negative naive cells, CXCR3-positive naive cells showed more hydrophobic TRB CDR3s.

CDR1 is LGHNA, CDR2 YNFKEQ, per germline. CDR3 length equals 13 residues. The study sorted every CD8+ T cell subset in triplicate at 270,000 or so cells each. Carrying UMI labels, the TRB cDNA libraries were prepared through 5' RACE. Following a re-call of the 5' RACE reads, TCRdb has one entry per CDR3 protein and lacks DNA. This sample lists roughly 56,000 distinct CDR3 sequences; its ten largest clones have more than 0.35%. The sequence was collected from a human donor in good health. Some clones in this sample may be carry-over from other donors' samples. The material sequenced was naive CXCR3- CD8+ T cells from blood. Subset noted: CD45RO-CCR7+CD27+CD95- naive CD8+ T cells lacking CXCR3 (TNR3-). The chain has TRBV4-2 and TRBJ1-2; the TRBD1 assignment by TCRdb is unverifiable without DNA. The chain's CDR3 is CASSTGTNYGYTF.